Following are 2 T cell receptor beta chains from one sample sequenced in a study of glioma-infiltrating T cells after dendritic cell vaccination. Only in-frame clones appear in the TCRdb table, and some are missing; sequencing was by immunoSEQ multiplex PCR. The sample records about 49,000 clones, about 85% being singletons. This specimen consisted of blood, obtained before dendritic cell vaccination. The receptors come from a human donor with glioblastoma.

In DNA, the CDR3 is TGTGCCAGCAGTGAGGGGACAGGGGCTCCCAGATACTACGAGCAGTACTTC. Amino acids: CASSEGTGAPRYYEQYF. This chain uses TRBV2 with TRBJ2-7; 10 positions agree with TRBD1. This CDR3 has 17 amino acids. Trimming removed 3 bases from V and 3 bases from J; junction bases left unmatched: 11. Germline CDR1 reads SNHLY; CDR2 reads FYNNEI.

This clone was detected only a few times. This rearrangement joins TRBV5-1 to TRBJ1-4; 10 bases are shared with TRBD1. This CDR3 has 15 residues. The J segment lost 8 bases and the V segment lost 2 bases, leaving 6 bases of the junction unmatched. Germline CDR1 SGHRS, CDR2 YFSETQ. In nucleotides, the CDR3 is TGCGCCAGCAGCTTCGGACAGGGGGTAGGGGAAAAACTGTTTTTT. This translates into CASSFGQGVGEKLFF.